Below are 15 T cell receptor beta chains sequenced from a single sample in a study of blood T cell repertoires in COVID-19. TCRdb's table, derived via immunoSEQ multiplex PCR, lists solely in-frame clones and lacks some. Here the sample spans around 300,000 clones, about nine tenths being singletons. The sample comprised peripheral blood. The receptors were gathered from a woman aged 25 to 45 with COVID-19, enrolled during active disease.

The CDR3 nucleotides read TGTGCCAGCAGTCCCGACAGGGAGTTGAATAGTGAAGCTTTCTTT. Protein: CASSPDRELNSEAFF. The V and J genes are TRBV6-5 and TRBJ1-1; 7 bases match TRBD1. This CDR3 is 15 amino acids long. V lost 5 bases and J lost 7; bases outside the gene matches: 13. Germline CDR1 MNHEY, CDR2 SVGAGI.

The chain joins TRBV30 to TRBJ2-2; D gene unclear. V lost 2 bases to trimming and J lost 7 bases, with 11 bases between them. This CDR3 comprises 13 residues. Germline V gives CDR1 GTSNPN, CDR2 SVGIG (reference sequence). The CDR3 sequence: CAWSITRGGELFF. CDR3 bases: TGTGCCTGGAGTATAACCAGAGGCGGGGAGCTGTTTTTT.

For the CDR3, the DNA is TGTGCCAGCAGCCCAGGGACAGCCTTAGAGACCCAGTACTTC. It is translated as CASSPGTALETQYF. The J gene is TRBJ2-5, the V gene TRBV7-3; 7 bases match TRBD1. Germline assignment: CDR1 SGHTA and CDR2 FQGTGA. CDR3 length: 14 amino acids. Trimming took 5 bases from V and 4 from J; bases not matched to a gene: 7.

In the case of this clone: Other DNA sequences from this sample encode an identical CDR3 as well. V usage is TRBV19 and J usage is TRBJ1-2, with 9 bases identical to TRBD1. The J segment lost 2 bases and the V segment lost 3 bases, leaving 4 bases of the junction unmatched. The CDR3 runs 15 residues. Germline CDR1 LNHDA, CDR2 SQIVND (reference sequence). The CDR3 DNA sequence: TGTGCCAGTAGTATTCCGGGACAGGGAAACTATGGCTACACCTTC. As protein: CASSIPGQGNYGYTF. The complete variable domain, with remaining parts taken from reference TRBV19 and TRBJ1-2, reads DGGITQSPKYLFRKEGQNVTLSCEQNLNHDAMYWYRQDPGQGLRLIYYSQIVNDFQKGDIAEGYSVSREKKESFPLTVTSAQKNPTAFYLCASSIPGQGNYGYTFGSGTRLTVV.

The table lists this clone with a count of one. The chain has TRBV3-1 (or the pseudogene TRBV3-2) and TRBJ1-1; D is unclear. The V end lost 5 bases, the J end lost 5 bases, and 21 bases lay between the germline ends. CDR1 LGHDT and CDR2 YNNKEL come from the germline V gene (reference sequence). There are 16 residues in the CDR3. The CDR3 sequence is CASSSPYGKCGTEAFF. Written as DNA, the CDR3 is TGTGCCAGCAGCTCCCCCTACGGGAAGTGTGGGACTGAAGCTTTCTTT.

The CDR3 loop reads CASRQGFGSPLHF. DNA for the CDR3: TGTGCCAGTAGACAGGGGTTCGGTTCACCCCTCCACTTT. This sequence joins TRBV19 and TRBJ1-6, with 7 bases aligning to TRBD1. V was clipped by 6 bases and J by 9 bases; unmatched bases: 5. CDR3 size: 13 residues. The germline gives CDR1 LNHDA, CDR2 SQIVND (reference sequence).

As concerns this clone: At one end, the junction sequence differs from germline, possibly due to a read error. The chain links TRBV30 to TRBJ2-5, with 8 positions matching TRBD1. CDR3 size: 14 residues. Germline values: CDR1 GTSNPN, CDR2 SVGIG (reference sequence). The CDR3 spells CAWSVGLTGGTSDF. The DNA for the CDR3 is TGTGCCTGGAGTGTGGGTTTAACAGGGGGTACGTCGGACTTC. Combining the CDR3 with reference TRBV30 and TRBJ2-5 gives the whole variable domain SQTIHQWPATLVQPVGSPLSLECTVEGTSNPNLYWYRQAAGRGLQLLFYSVGIGQISSEVPQNLSASRPQDRQFILSSKKLLLSDSGFYLCAWSVGLTGGTSDFGPGTRLLVL.

This clone was recorded a few times. The chain employs TRBV20-1 and TRBJ1-1; TRBD1 is a possible D gene (5 bases). The CDR3 is 13 residues long. V dropped 3 bases and J dropped 1 base, with 9 bases sitting between them. Per germline, CDR1 DFQATT and CDR2 SNEGSKA (reference sequence). The CDR3 bases are TGCAGTGCTAGTAACAGGAGGAACACTGAAGCTTTCTTT. Translated, it gives CSASNRRNTEAFF.

This clone has only one observation. The chain is built from TRBV7-8 and TRBJ1-5, with D tentatively TRBD1 (5 bases). The CDR3 loop spans 14 amino acids. The V end was cut by 6 bases, the J end by 4 bases, with 13 bases between. In germline, CDR1 is SGHVS, CDR2 FQNEAQ. The chain's CDR3 is CASRQGGVNQPQHF. The DNA for the CDR3 is TGTGCCAGCAGGCAGGGCGGGGTAAATCAGCCCCAGCATTTT.

In DNA form, the CDR3 reads TGTGCCAGCAGCTGGGGCGGGGGACTAGTAAACAATGAGCAGTTCTTC. Its translation is CASSWGGGLVNNEQFF. This chain links TRBV11-2 with TRBJ2-1; 8 bases are shared with TRBD2. Germline CDR1 and CDR2: SGHAT and FQNNGV. V gave up 4 bases and J gave up 5 bases; unmatched junction bases: 10. The CDR3 sequence is 16 residues long.

The CDR3 DNA reads TGTGCCAGCAGGGGCGGGGGCCCAGATACGCAGTATTTT. Translated, it gives CASRGGGPDTQYF. V and J are TRBV6-5 and TRBJ2-3, with a weak D call TRBD2 (7 bases). CDR3 length equals 13 residues. The germline V gene has CDR1 MNHEY and CDR2 SVGAGI. V was pared by 6 bases and J by 4 bases, with 11 bases between.

The J gene is TRBJ2-6, the V gene TRBV19; 11 nucleotides agree with TRBD1. CDR1 is LNHDA and CDR2 is SQIVND in the germline V gene (reference sequence). V lost 4 bases, J lost 3 bases, and 5 bases stayed unmatched. This CDR3 is 17 amino acids long. Here the CDR3 DNA reads TGTGCCAGTAGTACGGGACAGGGGGTTCGTGGGGCCAACGTCCTGACTTTC. It encodes CASSTGQGVRGANVLTF.

This chain joins TRBV2 and TRBJ2-7; TRBD1 aligns across 9 bases. After removal of 6 bases from V and 1 base from J, the junction contained 4 bases not matched to a gene. The CDR3 runs to 14 residues. Germline CDR1 and CDR2: SNHLY and FYNNEI. The chain's CDR3 is CASRSGTGSYEQYF. CDR3 in DNA: TGTGCCAGCAGGTCGGGGACAGGGTCCTACGAGCAGTACTTC.

This clone was seen only once. V usage is TRBV7-9 and J usage is TRBJ2-7; D is perhaps TRBD1 (6 bases). Germline CDR1 reads SEHNR; CDR2 reads FQNEAQ (reference sequence). V was shortened by 5 bases and J by 2 bases, with 16 bases between the two germline ends. The CDR3 runs to 15 residues. The CDR3: CASSPGETATYEQYF. CDR3 bases: TGTGCCAGCAGCCCAGGGGAGACAGCAACCTACGAGCAGTACTTC.

This sequence joins TRBV6-5 and TRBJ2-7, with D possibly TRBD2 on 6 matching bases. The V end lost 11 bases, the J end lost 3 bases, and 11 bases lay between the germline ends. This CDR3 is built from 11 residues. Germline CDR1 and CDR2: MNHEY and SVGAGI. The DNA for the CDR3 is TGTGCCGGGGGGTTTGGCTACGAGCAGTACTTC. Its protein product is CAGGFGYEQYF.